Listed here are 11 T cell receptor beta chains from one sample, sequenced in a study of T cell responses to AZD1222 COVID-19 vaccine. Sequencing used immunoSEQ multiplex PCR; TCRdb keeps in-frame clones, though not all of them. Found here are tens of thousands of clones, roughly 90% of them singletons; the top ten hold roughly 5.1%. The starting material was peripheral blood, obtained on day 0 of MenACWY control vaccination. Source of these receptors: an adult in good health.

This chain connects TRBV11-2 to TRBJ2-2; 10 nucleotides match TRBD1. Germline-derived CDR1 and CDR2 are SGHAT and FQNNGV. With 1 base clipped from V and 5 bases from J, the junction kept 7 bases outside the gene matches. This CDR3 spans 17 amino acids. Here the CDR3 DNA reads TGTGCCAGCAGCTTAGGTCCGGGACAGGGGCGGACCGGGGAGCTGTTTTTT. Its translation is CASSLGPGQGRTGELFF. The full variable domain, completed using reference TRBV11-2 and TRBJ2-2, is EAGVAQSPRYKIIEKRQSVAFWCNPISGHATLYWYQQILGQGPKLLIQFQNNGVVDDSQLPKDRFSAERLKGVDSTLKIQPAKLEDSAVYLCASSLGPGQGRTGELFFGEGSRLTVL.

This chain uses TRBV18 with TRBJ2-2; 8 bases fit TRBD1. With 3 bases clipped from V and 0 bases from J, the junction kept 6 bases outside the gene matches. The CDR3 has 17 amino acids. The germline gives CDR1 KGHSH, CDR2 LQKENI. CDR3 protein: CASSPPRGLANTGELFF. The CDR3 nucleotides read TGTGCCAGCTCACCGCCCAGGGGGCTGGCGAACACCGGGGAGCTGTTTTTT.

The chain has TRBV9 and TRBJ1-4; D call uncertain. V was trimmed by 0 bases and J by 12 bases, leaving 12 bases between them. CDR1 SGDLS and CDR2 YYNGEE come from the germline V gene. The CDR3 has 13 amino acids. This CDR3 is CASSVASAGQLFF. The CDR3 DNA follows: TGTGCCAGCAGCGTAGCTTCGGCCGGCCAACTGTTTTTT. Full variable domain (missing parts from reference TRBV9 and TRBJ1-4): DSGVTQTPKHLITATGQRVTLRCSPRSGDLSVYWYQQSLDQGLQFLIQYYNGEERAKGNILERFSAQQFPDLHSELNLSSLELGDSALYFCASSVASAGQLFFGSGTQLSVL.

This clone was seen only a few times. The J gene is TRBJ1-5, the V gene TRBV7-9; TRBD1 is a possible D gene (5 bases). The CDR3 consists of 15 residues. With 5 bases removed from V and 0 bases from J, the gap between germline ends came to 11 bases. Germline V gene data show CDR1 as SEHNR and CDR2 as FQNEAQ (reference sequence). CDR3 protein: CASSLGAGSNQPQHF. The CDR3 bases are TGTGCCAGCAGCCTAGGGGCGGGTAGCAATCAGCCCCAGCATTTT.

This clone has a single count. The gene calls are TRBV4-3 and TRBJ2-7; 7 bases map to TRBD1. This CDR3 contains 14 residues. With 4 bases clipped from V and 6 bases from J, the junction kept 9 bases outside the gene matches. In germline, CDR1 is LGHNA, CDR2 YSLEER. The CDR3 bases are TGCGCCAGCAGCCTGACAGGGACAGAGGTCGAGCAGTACTTC. The encoded protein is CASSLTGTEVEQYF.

CDR3 nucleotides: TGTGCCAGCAGTCTCAGCCTCGGACAGGGGGCTAGCGAGCAGTACTTC. This encodes CASSLSLGQGASEQYF. This chain joins TRBV27 and TRBJ2-7, with 11 bases lining up with TRBD1. Germline CDR1 MNHEY, CDR2 SMNVEV (reference sequence). This CDR3 region has 16 residues. Unmatched junction bases numbered 12, after V lost 5 bases and J lost 6 bases.

CDR3 protein: CASRSQQGQPQHF. The CDR3 nucleotides read TGTGCCAGCAGGAGTCAACAGGGACAGCCCCAGCATTTT. This sequence joins TRBV2 and TRBJ1-5, with D perhaps matching TRBD1 (6 bases). V was shortened by 6 bases and J by 7 bases, with 13 bases between the two germline ends. This CDR3 is built from 13 residues. From germline, CDR1 is SNHLY and CDR2 FYNNEI.

The rearrangement links TRBV2 to TRBJ1-2; D is perhaps TRBD1 (5 bases). V lost 3 bases and J 4 bases, leaving 12 bases between the germline ends. The germline V gene encodes CDR1 SNHLY and CDR2 FYNNEI. The CDR3 has 14 amino acids. CDR3 nucleotides: TGTGCCAGCAGTGAGTTACAGGAGGTCTATGGCTACACCTTC. Protein sequence: CASSELQEVYGYTF.

The chain combines TRBV29-1 with TRBJ1-2, with 8 bases aligning to TRBD1. Trimming took 6 bases from V and 6 from J; bases not matched to a gene: 3. CDR1 is SQVTM, CDR2 ANQGSEA, per germline. This CDR3 has 11 residues. CDR3 bases: TGCAGCGTCCGGACAGGGAATGGCTACACCTTC. It specifies CSVRTGNGYTF.

V and J are TRBV7-2 and TRBJ2-3; maybe TRBD2 (6 bases). V shed 5 bases and J shed 2 bases, with 17 bases lying between them. The germline V gene has CDR1 SGHTA and CDR2 FQGNSA. The CDR3 extends over 16 amino acids. The CDR3 is CASSPLGGGNTDTQYF. The DNA of the CDR3 is TGTGCCAGCAGCCCCCTTGGGGGAGGCAACACAGATACGCAGTATTTT.

The genes are TRBV3-1 (or the pseudogene TRBV3-2) and TRBJ1-6; possibly TRBD1 for D (5 bases). CDR1 and CDR2 (germline): LGHDT, YNNKEL (reference sequence). CDR3 length: 16 residues. V was clipped by 4 bases and J by 9 bases, with 19 bases between them. The CDR3 sequence: CASSRVPGRGASPLHF. The CDR3 nucleotides are TGTGCCAGCAGCCGCGTTCCCGGGAGAGGGGCTTCACCCCTCCACTTT.